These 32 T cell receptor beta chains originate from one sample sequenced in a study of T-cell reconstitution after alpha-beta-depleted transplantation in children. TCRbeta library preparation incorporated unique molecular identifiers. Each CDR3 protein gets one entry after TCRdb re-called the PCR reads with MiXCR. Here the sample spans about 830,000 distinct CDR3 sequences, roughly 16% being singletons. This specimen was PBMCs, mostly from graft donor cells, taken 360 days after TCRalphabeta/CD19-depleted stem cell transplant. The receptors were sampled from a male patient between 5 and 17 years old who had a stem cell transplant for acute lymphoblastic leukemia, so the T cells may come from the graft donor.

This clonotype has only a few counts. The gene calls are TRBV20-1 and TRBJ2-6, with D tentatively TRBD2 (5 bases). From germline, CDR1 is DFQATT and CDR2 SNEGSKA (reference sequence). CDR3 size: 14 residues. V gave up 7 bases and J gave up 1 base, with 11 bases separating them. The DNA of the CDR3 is TGCAGTGTCATGAGGGATTCTGGGGCCAACGTCCTGACTTTC. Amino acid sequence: CSVMRDSGANVLTF.

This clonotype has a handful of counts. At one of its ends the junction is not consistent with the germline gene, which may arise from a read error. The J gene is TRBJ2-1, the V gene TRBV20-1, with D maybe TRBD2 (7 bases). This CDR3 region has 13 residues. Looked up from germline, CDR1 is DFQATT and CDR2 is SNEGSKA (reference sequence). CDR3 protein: CSARGGGAEGWGF. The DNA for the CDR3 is TGCAGTGCTAGAGGGGGGGGGGCGGAAGGATGGGGTTTC.

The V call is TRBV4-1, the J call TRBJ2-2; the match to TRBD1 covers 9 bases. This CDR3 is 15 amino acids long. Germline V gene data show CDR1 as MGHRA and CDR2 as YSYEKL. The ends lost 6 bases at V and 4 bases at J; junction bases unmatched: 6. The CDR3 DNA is TGCGCCAGCAGTTGGCGGACAGGGGTCACCGGGGAGCTGTTTTTT. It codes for CASSWRTGVTGELFF.

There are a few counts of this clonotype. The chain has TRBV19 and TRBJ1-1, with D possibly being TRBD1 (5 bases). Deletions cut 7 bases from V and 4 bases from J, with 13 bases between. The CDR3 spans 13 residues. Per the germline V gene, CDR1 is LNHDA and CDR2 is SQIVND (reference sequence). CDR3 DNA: TGTGCCAGTAACCAGGGAACTAGCACTGAAGCTTTCTTT. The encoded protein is CASNQGTSTEAFF.

CDR3 protein: CASSRSAANYNSPLHF. In DNA, the CDR3 is TGTGCCAGCAGCCGCTCGGCAGCGAACTATAATTCACCCCTCCACTTT. This chain uses TRBV7-3 with TRBJ1-6, with unresolved D. V gave up 5 bases and J gave up 3 bases, with 14 bases separating them. Germline V lookup: CDR1 SGHTA, CDR2 FQGTGA. This CDR3 contains 16 residues.

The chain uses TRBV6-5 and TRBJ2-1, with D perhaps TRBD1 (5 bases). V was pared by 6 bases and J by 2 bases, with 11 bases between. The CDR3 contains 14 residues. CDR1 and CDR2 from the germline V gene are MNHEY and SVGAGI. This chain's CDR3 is CASRSQGPYNEQFF. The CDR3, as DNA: TGTGCCAGCAGATCCCAGGGCCCCTACAATGAGCAGTTCTTC.

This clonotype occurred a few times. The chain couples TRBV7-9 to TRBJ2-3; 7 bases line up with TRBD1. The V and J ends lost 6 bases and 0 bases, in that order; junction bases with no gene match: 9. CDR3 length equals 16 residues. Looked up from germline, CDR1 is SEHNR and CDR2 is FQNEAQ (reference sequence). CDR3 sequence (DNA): TGTGCCAGCAGGTTGCCACCGGGACAGAGCACAGATACGCAGTATTTT. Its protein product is CASRLPPGQSTDTQYF.

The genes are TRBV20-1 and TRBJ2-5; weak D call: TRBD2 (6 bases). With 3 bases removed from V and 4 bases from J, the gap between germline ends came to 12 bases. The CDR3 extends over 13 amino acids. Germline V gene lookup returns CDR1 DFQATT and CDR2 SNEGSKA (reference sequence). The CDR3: CSASGSPRETQYF. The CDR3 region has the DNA TGCAGTGCTAGCGGGAGCCCCCGAGAGACCCAGTACTTC.

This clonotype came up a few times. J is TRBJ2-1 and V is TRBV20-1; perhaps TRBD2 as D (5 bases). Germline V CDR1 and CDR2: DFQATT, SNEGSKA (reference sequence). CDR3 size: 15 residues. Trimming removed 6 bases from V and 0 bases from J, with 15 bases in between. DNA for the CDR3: TGCAGTGCCCCAAGAGGACTCCTCTCCTACAATGAGCAGTTCTTC. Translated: CSAPRGLLSYNEQFF.

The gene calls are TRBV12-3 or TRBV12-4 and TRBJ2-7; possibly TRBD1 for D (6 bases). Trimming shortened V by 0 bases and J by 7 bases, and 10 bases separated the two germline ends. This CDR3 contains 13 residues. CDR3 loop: CASSLATGLEQYF. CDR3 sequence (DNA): TGTGCCAGCAGTTTAGCGACAGGACTGGAGCAGTACTTC.

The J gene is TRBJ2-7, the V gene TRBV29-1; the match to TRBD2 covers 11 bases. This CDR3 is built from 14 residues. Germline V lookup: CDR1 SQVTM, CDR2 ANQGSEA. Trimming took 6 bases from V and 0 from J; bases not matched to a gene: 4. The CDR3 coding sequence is TGCAGCGTGGTAGCGGGAGGGAGCTCCTACGAGCAGTACTTC. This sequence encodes CSVVAGGSSYEQYF.

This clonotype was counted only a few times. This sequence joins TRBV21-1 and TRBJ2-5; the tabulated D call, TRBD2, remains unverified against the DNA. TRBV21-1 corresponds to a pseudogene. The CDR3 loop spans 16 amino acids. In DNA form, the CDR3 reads TGTGCCAGCAGCAAAAGGGAGCTAGCGTACCAAGAGACCCAGTACTTC. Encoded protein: CASSKRELAYQETQYF.

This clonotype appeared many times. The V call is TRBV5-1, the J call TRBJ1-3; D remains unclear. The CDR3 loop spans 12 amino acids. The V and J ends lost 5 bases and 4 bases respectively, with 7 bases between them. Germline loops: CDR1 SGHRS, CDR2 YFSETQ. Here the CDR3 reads CASRGDGNTIYF. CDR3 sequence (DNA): TGCGCCAGCAGAGGAGACGGAAACACCATATATTTT.

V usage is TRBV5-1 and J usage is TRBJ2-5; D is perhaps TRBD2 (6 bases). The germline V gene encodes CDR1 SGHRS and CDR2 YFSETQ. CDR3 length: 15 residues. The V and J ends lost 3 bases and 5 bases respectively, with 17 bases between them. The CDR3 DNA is TGCGCCAGCAGCTCCACGGGGGACCCGGACGAGACCCAGTACTTC. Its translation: CASSSTGDPDETQYF. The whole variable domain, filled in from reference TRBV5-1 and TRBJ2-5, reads KAGVTQTPRYLIKTRGQQVTLSCSPISGHRSVSWYQQTPGQGLQFLFEYFSETQRNKGNFPGRFSGRQFSNSRSEMNVSTLELGDSALYLCASSSTGDPDETQYFGPGTRLLVL.

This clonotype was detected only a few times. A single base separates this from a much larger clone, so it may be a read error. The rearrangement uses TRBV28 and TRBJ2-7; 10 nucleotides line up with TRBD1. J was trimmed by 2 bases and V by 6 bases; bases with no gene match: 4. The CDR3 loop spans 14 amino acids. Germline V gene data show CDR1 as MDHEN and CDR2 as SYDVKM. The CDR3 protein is CASRPGTGAYEQYF. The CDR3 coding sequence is TGTGCCAGCAGGCCCGGGACAGGGGCCTACGAGCAGTACTTC.

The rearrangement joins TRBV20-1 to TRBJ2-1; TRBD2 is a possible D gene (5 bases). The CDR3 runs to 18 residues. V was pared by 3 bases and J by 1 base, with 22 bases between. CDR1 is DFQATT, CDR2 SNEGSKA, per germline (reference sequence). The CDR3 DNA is TGCAGTGCTAGTAGAACACACGGTGTGGGGAGTTCCTACAATGAGCAGTTCTTC. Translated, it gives CSASRTHGVGSSYNEQFF.

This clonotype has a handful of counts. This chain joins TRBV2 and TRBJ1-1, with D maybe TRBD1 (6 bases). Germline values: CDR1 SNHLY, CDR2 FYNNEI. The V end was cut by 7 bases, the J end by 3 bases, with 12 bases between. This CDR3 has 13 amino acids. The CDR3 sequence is CASTERGHTEAFF. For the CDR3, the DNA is TGTGCCAGCACCGAACGGGGGCACACTGAAGCTTTCTTT. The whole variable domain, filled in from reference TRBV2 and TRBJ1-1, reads EPEVTQTPSHQVTQMGQEVILRCVPISNHLYFYWYRQILGQKVEFLVSFYNNEISEKSEIFDDQFSVERPDGSNFTLKIRSTKLEDSAMYFCASTERGHTEAFFGQGTRLTVV.

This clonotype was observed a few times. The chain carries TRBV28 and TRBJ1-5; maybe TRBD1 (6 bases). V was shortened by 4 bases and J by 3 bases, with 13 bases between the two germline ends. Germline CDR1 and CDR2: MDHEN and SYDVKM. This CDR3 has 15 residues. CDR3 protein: CASSSPQGSNQPQHF. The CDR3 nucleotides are TGTGCCAGCAGTTCCCCCCAGGGGTCCAATCAGCCCCAGCATTTT.

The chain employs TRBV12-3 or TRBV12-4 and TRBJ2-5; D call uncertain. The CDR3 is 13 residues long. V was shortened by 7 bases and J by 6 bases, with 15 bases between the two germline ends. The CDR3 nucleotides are TGTGCCAGCACTCATTCCTCAGGCCAGACCCAGTACTTC. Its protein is CASTHSSGQTQYF.

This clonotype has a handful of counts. The CDR3 DNA is TGCAGTGCTAGGAGACTAGCGGGAGGATCCTACAATGAGCAGTTCTTC. This translates into CSARRLAGGSYNEQFF. The chain combines TRBV20-1 with TRBJ2-1, with 13 bases fitting TRBD2. V lost 3 bases to trimming and J lost 1 base; unmatched junction nucleotides: 3. This CDR3 region has 16 residues. Looked up from germline, CDR1 is DFQATT and CDR2 is SNEGSKA (reference sequence).

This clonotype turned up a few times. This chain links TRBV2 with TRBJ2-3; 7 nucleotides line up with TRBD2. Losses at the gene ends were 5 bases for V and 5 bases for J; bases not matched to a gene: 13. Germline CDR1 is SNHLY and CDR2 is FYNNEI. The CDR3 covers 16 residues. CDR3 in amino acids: CASSLMTSRFGDTQYF. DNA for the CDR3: TGTGCCAGCAGTCTTATGACTAGCCGGTTCGGAGATACGCAGTATTTT.

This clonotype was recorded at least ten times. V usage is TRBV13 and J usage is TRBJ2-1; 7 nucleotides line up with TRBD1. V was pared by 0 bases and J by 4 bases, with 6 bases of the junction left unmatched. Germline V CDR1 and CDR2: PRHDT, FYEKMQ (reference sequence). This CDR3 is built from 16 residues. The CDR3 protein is CASSLGRRQGYNEQFF. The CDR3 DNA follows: TGTGCCAGCAGCTTAGGCAGGAGACAGGGATACAATGAGCAGTTCTTC. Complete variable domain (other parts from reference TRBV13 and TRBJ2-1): AAGVIQSPRHLIKEKRETATLKCYPIPRHDTVYWYQQGPGQDPQFLISFYEKMQSDKGSIPDRFSAQQFSDYHSELNMSSLELGDSALYFCASSLGRRQGYNEQFFGPGTRLTVL.

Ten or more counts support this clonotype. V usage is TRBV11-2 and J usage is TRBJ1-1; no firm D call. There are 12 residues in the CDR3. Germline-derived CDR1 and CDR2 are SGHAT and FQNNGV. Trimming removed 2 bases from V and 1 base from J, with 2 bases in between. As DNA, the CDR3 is TGTGCCAGCAGCTTATGGAACACTGAAGCTTTCTTT. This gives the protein CASSLWNTEAFF.

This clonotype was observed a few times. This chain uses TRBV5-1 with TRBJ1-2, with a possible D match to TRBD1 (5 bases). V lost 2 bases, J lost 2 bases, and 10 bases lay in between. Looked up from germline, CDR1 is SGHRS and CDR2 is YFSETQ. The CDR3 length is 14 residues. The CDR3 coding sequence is TGCGCCAGCAGCTTCAACCGGGGGAACTATGGCTACACCTTC. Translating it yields CASSFNRGNYGYTF. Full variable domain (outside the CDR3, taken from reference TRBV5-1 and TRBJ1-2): KAGVTQTPRYLIKTRGQQVTLSCSPISGHRSVSWYQQTPGQGLQFLFEYFSETQRNKGNFPGRFSGRQFSNSRSEMNVSTLELGDSALYLCASSFNRGNYGYTFGSGTRLTVV.

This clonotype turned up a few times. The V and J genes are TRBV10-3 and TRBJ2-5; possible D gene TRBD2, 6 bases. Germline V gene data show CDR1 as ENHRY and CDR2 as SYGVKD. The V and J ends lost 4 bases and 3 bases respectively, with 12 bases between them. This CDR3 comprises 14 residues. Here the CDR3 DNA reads TGTGCCATCAGTGTCGGGGGAAGGGAAGAGACCCAGTACTTC. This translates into CAISVGGREETQYF.

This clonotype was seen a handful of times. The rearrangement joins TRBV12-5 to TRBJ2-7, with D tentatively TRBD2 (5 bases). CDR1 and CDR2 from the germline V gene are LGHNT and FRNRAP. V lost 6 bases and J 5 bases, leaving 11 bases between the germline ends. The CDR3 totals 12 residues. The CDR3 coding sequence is TGTGCTAGTGGCTCCGCCGGGGACGAGCAGTACTTC. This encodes CASGSAGDEQYF.

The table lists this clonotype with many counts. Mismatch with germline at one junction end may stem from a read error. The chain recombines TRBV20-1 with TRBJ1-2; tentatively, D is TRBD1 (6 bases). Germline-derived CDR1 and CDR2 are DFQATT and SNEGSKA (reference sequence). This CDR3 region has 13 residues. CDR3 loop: CSAGGQVRTWFPF. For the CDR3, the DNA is TGCAGTGCGGGGGGACAAGTGAGAACTTGGTTTCCCTTC.

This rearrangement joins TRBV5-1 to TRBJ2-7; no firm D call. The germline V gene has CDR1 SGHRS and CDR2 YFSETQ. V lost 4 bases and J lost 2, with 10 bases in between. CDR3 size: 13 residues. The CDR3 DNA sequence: TGCGCCAGCAGCGAGGAAAACACCTACGAGCAGTACTTC. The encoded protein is CASSEENTYEQYF.

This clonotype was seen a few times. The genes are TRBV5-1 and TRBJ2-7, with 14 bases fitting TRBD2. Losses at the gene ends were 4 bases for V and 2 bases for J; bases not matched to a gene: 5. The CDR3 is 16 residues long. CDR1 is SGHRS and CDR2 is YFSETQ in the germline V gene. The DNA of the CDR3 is TGCGCCAGCAGCCGACTAGCGGGAGGGTGGACCTACGAGCAGTACTTC. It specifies CASSRLAGGWTYEQYF.

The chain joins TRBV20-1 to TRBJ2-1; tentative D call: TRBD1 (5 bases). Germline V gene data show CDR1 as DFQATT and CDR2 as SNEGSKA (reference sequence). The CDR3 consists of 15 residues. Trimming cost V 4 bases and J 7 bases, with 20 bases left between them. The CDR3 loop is CSAIFSARAPNEQFF. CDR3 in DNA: TGCAGTGCTATTTTTTCGGCCAGGGCGCCGAATGAGCAGTTCTTC.

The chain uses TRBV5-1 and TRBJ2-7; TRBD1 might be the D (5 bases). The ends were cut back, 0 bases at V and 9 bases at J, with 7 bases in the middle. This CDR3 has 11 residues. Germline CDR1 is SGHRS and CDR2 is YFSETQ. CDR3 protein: CASSLEDRQYF. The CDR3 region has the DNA TGCGCCAGCAGCTTGGAAGACAGGCAGTACTTC.

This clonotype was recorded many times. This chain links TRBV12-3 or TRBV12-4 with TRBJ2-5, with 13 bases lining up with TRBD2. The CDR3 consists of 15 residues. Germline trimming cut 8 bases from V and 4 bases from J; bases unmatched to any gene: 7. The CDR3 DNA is TGTGCCAGCTCTACTAGCGGGAGGGCCTCAGAGACCCAGTACTTC. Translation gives CASSTSGRASETQYF.